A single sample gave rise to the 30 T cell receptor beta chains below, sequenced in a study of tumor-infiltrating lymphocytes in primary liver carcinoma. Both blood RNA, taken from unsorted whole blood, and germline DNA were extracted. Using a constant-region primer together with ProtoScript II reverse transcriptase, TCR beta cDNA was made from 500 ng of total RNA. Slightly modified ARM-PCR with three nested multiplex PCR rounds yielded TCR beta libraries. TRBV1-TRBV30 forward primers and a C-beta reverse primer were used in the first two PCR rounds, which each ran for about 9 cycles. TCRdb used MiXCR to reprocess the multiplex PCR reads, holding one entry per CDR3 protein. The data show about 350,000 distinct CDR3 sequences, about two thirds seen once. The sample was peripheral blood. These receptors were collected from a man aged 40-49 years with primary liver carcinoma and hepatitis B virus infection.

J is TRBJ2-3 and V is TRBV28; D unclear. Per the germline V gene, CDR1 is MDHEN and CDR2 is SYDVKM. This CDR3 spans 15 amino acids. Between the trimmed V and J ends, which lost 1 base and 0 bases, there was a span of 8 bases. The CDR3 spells CASSLSEHSTDTQYF. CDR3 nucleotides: TGTGCCAGCAGTTTATCGGAACATAGCACAGATACGCAGTATTTT.

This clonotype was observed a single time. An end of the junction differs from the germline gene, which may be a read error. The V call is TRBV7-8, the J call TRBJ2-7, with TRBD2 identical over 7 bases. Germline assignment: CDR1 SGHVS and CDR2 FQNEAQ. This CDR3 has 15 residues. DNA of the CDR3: TGTGTCAGCAGCGTAATCGCGGGGAGCCGGGGGGAACAGTACTTC. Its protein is CVSSVIAGSRGEQYF. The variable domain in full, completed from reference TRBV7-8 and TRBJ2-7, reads GAGVSQSPRYKVAKRGQDVALRCDPISGHVSLFWYQQALGQGPEFLTYFQNEAQLDKSGLPSDRFFAERPEGSVSTLKIQRTQQEDSAVYLCVSSVIAGSRGEQYFGPGTRLTVT.

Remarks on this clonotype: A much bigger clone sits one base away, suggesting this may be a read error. The DNA of the CDR3 is TGTGCCAGCAGTTACTCGCAGGATGGCTACTATGGCTACACCTTC. Its translation: CASSYSQDGYYGYTF. The V gene is TRBV6-5, the J gene TRBJ1-2; no clear D gene. V was trimmed by 0 bases and J by 3 bases, leaving 11 bases between them. The V gene's germline CDR1 is MNHEY and CDR2 SVGAGI. This CDR3 region has 15 residues.

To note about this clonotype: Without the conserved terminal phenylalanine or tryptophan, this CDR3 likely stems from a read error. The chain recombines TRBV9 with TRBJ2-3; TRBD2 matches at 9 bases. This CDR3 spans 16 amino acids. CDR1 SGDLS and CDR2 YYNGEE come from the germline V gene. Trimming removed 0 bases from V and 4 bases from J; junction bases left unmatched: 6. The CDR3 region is CASSVVSAGGPDTQYL. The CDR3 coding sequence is TGTGCCAGCAGCGTAGTGTCCGCGGGAGGGCCAGATACGCAGTATCTT.

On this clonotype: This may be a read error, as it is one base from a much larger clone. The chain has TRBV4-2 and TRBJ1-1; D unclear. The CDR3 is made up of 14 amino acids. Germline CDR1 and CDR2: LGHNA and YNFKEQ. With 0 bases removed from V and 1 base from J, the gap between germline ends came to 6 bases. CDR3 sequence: CASSQDNGNTEAFF. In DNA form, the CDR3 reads TGTGCCAGCAGCCAAGACAACGGGAACACTGAAGCTTTCTTT.

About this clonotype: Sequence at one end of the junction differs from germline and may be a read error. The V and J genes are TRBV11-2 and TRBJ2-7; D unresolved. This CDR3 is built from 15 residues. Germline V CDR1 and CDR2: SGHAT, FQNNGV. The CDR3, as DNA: TGTGCCAGCAGCTCAGCCTCATCAAAAGGTCGCGAGCAGTACTTT. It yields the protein CASSSASSKGREQYF.

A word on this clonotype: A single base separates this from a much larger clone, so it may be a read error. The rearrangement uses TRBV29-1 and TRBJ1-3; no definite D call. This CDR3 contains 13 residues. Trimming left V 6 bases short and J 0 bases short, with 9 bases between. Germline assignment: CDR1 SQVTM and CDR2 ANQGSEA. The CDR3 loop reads CSVQRPSGNTIYF. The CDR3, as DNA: TGCAGCGTACAGAGACCCTCTGGAAACACCATATATTTT.

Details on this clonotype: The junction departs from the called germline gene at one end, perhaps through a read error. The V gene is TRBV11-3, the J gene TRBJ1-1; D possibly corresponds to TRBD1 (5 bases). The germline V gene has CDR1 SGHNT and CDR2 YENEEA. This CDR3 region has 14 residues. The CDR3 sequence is CASTDGGANTETFF. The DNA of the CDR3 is TGTGCCAGTACCGACGGGGGAGCGAACACTGAAACTTTCTTT.

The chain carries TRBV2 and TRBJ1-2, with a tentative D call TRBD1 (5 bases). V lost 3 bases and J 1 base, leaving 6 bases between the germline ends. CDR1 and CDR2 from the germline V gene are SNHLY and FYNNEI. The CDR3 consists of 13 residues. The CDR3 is CASSDRVNYGYTF. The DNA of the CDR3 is TGTGCCAGCAGTGACAGGGTTAACTATGGCTACACCTTC.

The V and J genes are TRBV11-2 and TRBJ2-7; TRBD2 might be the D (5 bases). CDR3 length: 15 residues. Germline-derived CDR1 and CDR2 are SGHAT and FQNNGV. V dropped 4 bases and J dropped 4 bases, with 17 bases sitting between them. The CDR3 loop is CASSCSRDGTYEQYF. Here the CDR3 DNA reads TGTGCCAGCAGCTGTAGCCGGGATGGAACTTACGAGCAGTACTTC.

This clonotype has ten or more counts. The CDR3 DNA is TGTGCCAGCAGCACTGGACTTACCCAAGAGACCCAGTACTTC. The encoded protein is CASSTGLTQETQYF. The chain uses TRBV6-5 and TRBJ2-5, with D perhaps matching TRBD2 (5 bases). CDR3 length: 14 residues. The germline V and J ends were trimmed by 6 bases and 1 base, with 12 bases remaining between them. Per the germline V gene, CDR1 is MNHEY and CDR2 is SVGAGI.

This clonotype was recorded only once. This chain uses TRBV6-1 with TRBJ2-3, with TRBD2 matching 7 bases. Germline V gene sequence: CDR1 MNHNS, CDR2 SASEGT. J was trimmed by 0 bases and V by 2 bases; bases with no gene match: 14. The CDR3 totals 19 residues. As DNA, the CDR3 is TGTGCCAGCAGTGAAAGTGGGGCTAGCGGCCTTAGAAGCACAGATACGCAGTATTTT. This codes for CASSESGASGLRSTDTQYF.

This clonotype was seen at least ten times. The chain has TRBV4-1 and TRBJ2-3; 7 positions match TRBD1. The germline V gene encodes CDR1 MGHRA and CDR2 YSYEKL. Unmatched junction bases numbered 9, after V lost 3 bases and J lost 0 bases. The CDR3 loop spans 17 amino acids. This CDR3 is CASSQGLTGLSTDTQYF. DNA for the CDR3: TGCGCCAGCAGCCAGGGCCTGACAGGGCTTAGCACAGATACGCAGTATTTT.

DNA for the CDR3: TGTGCCAGCAGCCAGGAGAAATGGTTTGGTGAGCAGTTCTTC. Translation: CASSQEKWFGEQFF. The chain couples TRBV4-2 to TRBJ2-7; D remains ambiguous. The DNA end favors TRBJ2-1, so the J call may be wrong. The germline V gene encodes CDR1 LGHNA and CDR2 YNFKEQ. The CDR3 is made up of 14 amino acids.

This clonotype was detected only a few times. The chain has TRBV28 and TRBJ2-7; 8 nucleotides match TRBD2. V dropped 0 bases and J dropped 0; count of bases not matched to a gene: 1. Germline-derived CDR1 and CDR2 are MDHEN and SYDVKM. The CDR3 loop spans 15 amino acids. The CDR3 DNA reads TGTGCCAGCAGTTTATGGAGCGGGAGCTCCTACGAGCAGTACTTC. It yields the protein CASSLWSGSSYEQYF.

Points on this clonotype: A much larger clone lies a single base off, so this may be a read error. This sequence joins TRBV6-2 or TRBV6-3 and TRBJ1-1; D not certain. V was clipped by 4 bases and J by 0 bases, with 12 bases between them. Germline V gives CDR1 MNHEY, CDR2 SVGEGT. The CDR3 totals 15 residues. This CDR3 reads CASSCGPDLNTEAFF. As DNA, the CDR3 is TGTGCCAGCAGTTGTGGTCCGGACTTGAACACTGAAGCTTTCTTT.

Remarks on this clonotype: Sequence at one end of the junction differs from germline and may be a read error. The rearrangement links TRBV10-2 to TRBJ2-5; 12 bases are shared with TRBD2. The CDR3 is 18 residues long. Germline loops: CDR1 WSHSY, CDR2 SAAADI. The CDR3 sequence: CASSELAGGLTYQETEYF. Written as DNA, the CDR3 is TGCGCCAGCAGTGAGCTAGCGGGAGGGTTGACGTACCAAGAGACCGAGTACTTC.

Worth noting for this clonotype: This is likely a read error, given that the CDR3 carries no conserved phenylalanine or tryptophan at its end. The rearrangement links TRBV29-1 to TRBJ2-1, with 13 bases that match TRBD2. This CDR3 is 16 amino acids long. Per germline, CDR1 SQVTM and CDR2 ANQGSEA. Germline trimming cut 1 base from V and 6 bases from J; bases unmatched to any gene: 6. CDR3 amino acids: CSVEGSGTSGINEQFL. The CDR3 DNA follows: TGCAGCGTTGAAGGGTCTGGGACTAGCGGGATCAATGAGCAGTTCTTA.

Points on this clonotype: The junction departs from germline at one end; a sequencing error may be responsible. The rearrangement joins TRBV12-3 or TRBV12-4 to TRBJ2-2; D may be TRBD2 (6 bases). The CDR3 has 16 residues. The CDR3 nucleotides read TGTGCCAGCAGCTTAGGGACTGGACTCCACACCGGGGAGCAGTTTTTT. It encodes CASSLGTGLHTGEQFF.

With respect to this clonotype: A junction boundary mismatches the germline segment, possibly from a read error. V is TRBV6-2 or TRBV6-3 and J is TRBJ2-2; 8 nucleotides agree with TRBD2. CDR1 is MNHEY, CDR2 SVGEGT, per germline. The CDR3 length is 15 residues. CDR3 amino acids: CASSLPGGRTGELLF. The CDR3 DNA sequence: TGTGCCAGCAGCCTACCCGGCGGGAGGACCGGGGAGCTGCTTTTT.

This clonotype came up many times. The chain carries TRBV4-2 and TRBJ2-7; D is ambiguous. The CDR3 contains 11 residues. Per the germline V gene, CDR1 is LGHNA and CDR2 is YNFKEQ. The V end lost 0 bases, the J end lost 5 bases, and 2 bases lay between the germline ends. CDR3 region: CASSQDHEQYF. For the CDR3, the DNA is TGTGCCAGCAGCCAAGATCACGAGCAGTACTTC.

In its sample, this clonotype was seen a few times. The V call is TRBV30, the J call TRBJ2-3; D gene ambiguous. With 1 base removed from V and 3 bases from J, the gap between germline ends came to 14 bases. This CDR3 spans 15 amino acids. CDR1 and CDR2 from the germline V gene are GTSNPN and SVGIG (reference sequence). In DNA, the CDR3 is TGTGCCTGGAGTGATGGAAGGGCGGTTACAGATACGCAGTATTTT. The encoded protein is CAWSDGRAVTDTQYF.

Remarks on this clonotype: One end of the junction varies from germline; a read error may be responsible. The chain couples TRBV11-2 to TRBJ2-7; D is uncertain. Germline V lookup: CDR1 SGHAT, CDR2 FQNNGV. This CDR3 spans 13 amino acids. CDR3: CASGLESTYEQYF. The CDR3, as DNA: TGTGCCAGCGGCTTAGAGAGCACCTACGAGCAGTACTTC.

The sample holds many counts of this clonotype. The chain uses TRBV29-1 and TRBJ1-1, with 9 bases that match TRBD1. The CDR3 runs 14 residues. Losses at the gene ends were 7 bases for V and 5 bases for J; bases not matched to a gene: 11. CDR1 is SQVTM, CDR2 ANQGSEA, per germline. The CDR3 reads CSGHKTGGTTEAFF. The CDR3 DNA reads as TGCAGCGGTCACAAGACAGGGGGTACGACTGAAGCTTTCTTT.

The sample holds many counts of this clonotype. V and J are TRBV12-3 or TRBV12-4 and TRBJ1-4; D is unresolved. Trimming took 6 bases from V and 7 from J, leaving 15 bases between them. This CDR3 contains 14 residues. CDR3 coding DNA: TGTGCCAGCAGGCCCGAGGCGAGGAGTGAAAAACTGTTTTTT. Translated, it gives CASRPEARSEKLFF.

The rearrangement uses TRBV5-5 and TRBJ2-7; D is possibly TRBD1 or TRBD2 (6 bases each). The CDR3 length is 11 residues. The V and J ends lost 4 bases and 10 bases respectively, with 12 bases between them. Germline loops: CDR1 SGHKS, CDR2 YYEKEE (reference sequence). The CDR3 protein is CASSTGRFQYF. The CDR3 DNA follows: TGTGCCAGCAGCACAGGGAGGTTTCAGTACTTC.

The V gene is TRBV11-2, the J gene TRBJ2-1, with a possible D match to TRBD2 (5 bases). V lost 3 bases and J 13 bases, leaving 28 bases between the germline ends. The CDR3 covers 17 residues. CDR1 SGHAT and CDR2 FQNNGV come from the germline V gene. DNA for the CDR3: TGTGCCAGCAGCTTTTTTACCCTAGCTAATGCCTACAAAGAACAGTTCTTC. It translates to CASSFFTLANAYKEQFF.

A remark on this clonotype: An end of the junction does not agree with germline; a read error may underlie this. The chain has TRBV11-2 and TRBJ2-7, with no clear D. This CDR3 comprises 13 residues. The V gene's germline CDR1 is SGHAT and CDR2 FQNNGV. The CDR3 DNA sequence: TGTGCCAGCAGCACGCTGGAAACCTACGAGCAGCACTTC. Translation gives CASSTLETYEQHF.

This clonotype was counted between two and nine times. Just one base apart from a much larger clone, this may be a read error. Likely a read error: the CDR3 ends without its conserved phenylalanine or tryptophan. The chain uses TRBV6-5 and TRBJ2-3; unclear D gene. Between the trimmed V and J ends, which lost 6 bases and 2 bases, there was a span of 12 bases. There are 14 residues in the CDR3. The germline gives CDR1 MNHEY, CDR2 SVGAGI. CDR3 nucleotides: TGTGCCAGCAGGGCTACTTATAACACAGATACGCAGTATCTT. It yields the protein CASRATYNTDTQYL.

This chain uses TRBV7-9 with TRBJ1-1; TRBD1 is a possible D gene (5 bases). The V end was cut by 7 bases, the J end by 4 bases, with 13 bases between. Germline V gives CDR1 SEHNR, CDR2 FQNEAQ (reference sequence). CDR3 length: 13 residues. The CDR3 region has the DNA TGTGCCAGCAACCCATGGGGGGGCACTGAAGCTTTCTTT. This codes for CASNPWGGTEAFF.